Each of the 21 T cell receptor beta chains below was sequenced from the same sample in a study of blood T cells in healthy people across ages. A second PCR, run for roughly 6 to 11 cycles, used a sample-barcoded 5' primer plus a J-beta primer mix. TCRdb ran MiXCR on the 5' RACE reads and lists one entry per CDR3 protein. The sample shows about 1.6 million distinct CDR3 sequences, roughly 32% of them seen only once. The sample comprised blood. These receptors came from a woman aged 25 to 39 in good health.

The genes are TRBV30 and TRBJ1-2; D is undetermined. CDR1 is GTSNPN, CDR2 SVGIG, per germline (reference sequence). The CDR3 is 11 amino acids. V lost 0 bases to trimming and J lost 7 bases, with 6 bases between them. The CDR3 is CAWSVRAGYTF. In DNA form, the CDR3 reads TGTGCCTGGAGTGTTCGGGCTGGCTACACCTTC.

The V gene is TRBV7-9, the J gene TRBJ2-1, with 7 bases fitting TRBD2. The V segment lost 5 bases and the J segment 4 bases; nucleotides outside the gene matches: 14. The germline V gene encodes CDR1 SEHNR and CDR2 FQNEAQ (reference sequence). The CDR3 totals 17 residues. CDR3 sequence reads: CASSPSGGSSGYNEQFF. CDR3 nucleotides: TGTGCCAGCAGCCCCTCGGGCGGGAGTAGCGGTTACAATGAGCAGTTCTTC.

CDR3 in amino acids: CASSGYEKDQETQYF. The CDR3 DNA sequence: TGTGCCAGCAGTGGATACGAAAAGGACCAAGAGACCCAGTACTTC. The chain has TRBV2 and TRBJ2-5; D remains ambiguous. V was clipped by 4 bases and J by 0 bases, with 12 bases between them. CDR3 length: 15 residues. Germline V CDR1 and CDR2: SNHLY, FYNNEI. The full variable domain, in which reference TRBV2 and TRBJ2-5 provide the parts outside the CDR3, is EPEVTQTPSHQVTQMGQEVILRCVPISNHLYFYWYRQILGQKVEFLVSFYNNEISEKSEIFDDQFSVERPDGSNFTLKIRSTKLEDSAMYFCASSGYEKDQETQYFGPGTRLLVL.

This clonotype was seen just once. The chain carries TRBV9 and TRBJ2-5; the D gene is possibly TRBD2 (6 bases). Per the germline V gene, CDR1 is SGDLS and CDR2 is YYNGEE. V dropped 0 bases and J dropped 1 base, with 19 bases sitting between them. The CDR3 spans 18 residues. Written as DNA, the CDR3 is TGTGCCAGCAGCGTAGCCCAGCGGAGGGCCCCAAGCCAAGAGACCCAGTACTTC. The encoded protein is CASSVAQRRAPSQETQYF.

The V and J genes are TRBV5-1 and TRBJ2-3, with 7 bases fitting TRBD1. J gave up 0 bases and V 0 bases, and 4 bases lay outside the gene matches. This CDR3 has 16 residues. Germline V gene data show CDR1 as SGHRS and CDR2 as YFSETQ. CDR3 coding DNA: TGCGCCAGCAGCTTGGGTCGCAGGGGGAGCACAGATACGCAGTATTTT. It specifies CASSLGRRGSTDTQYF.

As to this clonotype: The junction departs from germline at one end; a sequencing error may be responsible. J is TRBJ2-2 and V is TRBV10-3, with a possible D match to TRBD2 (5 bases). This CDR3 is built from 12 residues. Germline loops: CDR1 ENHRY, CDR2 SYGVKD. The CDR3 region is CAIKQYTGKLFF. For the CDR3, the DNA is TGTGCCATCAAACAATACACCGGGAAGCTGTTTTTT.

Turning to this clonotype: A read error is possible here, since a much larger clone lies one base away. The J gene is TRBJ2-5, the V gene TRBV7-2; 15 nucleotides line up with TRBD2. The germline gives CDR1 SGHTA, CDR2 FQGNSA. The CDR3 totals 17 residues. V dropped 5 bases and J dropped 4; count of bases not matched to a gene: 8. In nucleotides, the CDR3 is TGTGCCAGCAGCGCGGAGGGACTAGCGGGAGGACGAGAGACCCAGTACTTC. It yields the protein CASSAEGLAGGRETQYF.

The chain employs TRBV5-1 and TRBJ1-6, with unresolved D. V dropped 2 bases and J dropped 0 bases, with 15 bases sitting between them. The germline V gene encodes CDR1 SGHRS and CDR2 YFSETQ. This CDR3 contains 18 residues. For the CDR3, the DNA is TGCGCCAGCAGCTTTAGGGCCCTCTATAGCTCCTATAATTCACCCCTCCACTTT. Protein: CASSFRALYSSYNSPLHF. The full variable domain, rest sourced from reference TRBV5-1 and TRBJ1-6, is KAGVTQTPRYLIKTRGQQVTLSCSPISGHRSVSWYQQTPGQGLQFLFEYFSETQRNKGNFPGRFSGRQFSNSRSEMNVSTLELGDSALYLCASSFRALYSSYNSPLHFGNGTRLTVT.

The rearrangement links TRBV4-1 to TRBJ2-3; D is possibly TRBD1 (6 bases). The CDR3 contains 13 residues. Germline V gene lookup returns CDR1 MGHRA and CDR2 YSYEKL. V was trimmed by 2 bases and J by 7 bases, leaving 10 bases between them. This CDR3 reads CASSQRDINTQYF. CDR3 DNA: TGCGCCAGCAGCCAAAGGGACATCAATACGCAGTATTTT.

The chain joins TRBV7-3 to TRBJ2-2; perhaps D is TRBD1 or TRBD2 (6 bases each). V lost 1 base and J 1 base, leaving 13 bases between the germline ends. CDR1 and CDR2 (germline): SGHTA, FQGTGA. The CDR3 spans 17 residues. CDR3 coding DNA: TGTGCCAGCAGCTTAAAGGGGGGACAAAGGAACACCGGGGAGCTGTTTTTT. It translates to CASSLKGGQRNTGELFF.

The chain combines TRBV24-1 with TRBJ2-3; 7 nucleotides line up with TRBD2. This CDR3 region has 15 residues. Unmatched junction bases numbered 4, after V lost 3 bases and J lost 2 bases. The germline V gene encodes CDR1 KGHDR and CDR2 SFDVKD. This CDR3 reads CATSDPRDYTDTQYF. The CDR3 DNA reads as TGTGCCACCAGTGATCCCCGGGACTACACAGATACGCAGTATTTT.

This clonotype was observed a handful of times. The gene calls are TRBV10-3 and TRBJ2-7, with D uncertain. The CDR3 is made up of 14 amino acids. Germline V gene data show CDR1 as ENHRY and CDR2 as SYGVKD. V shed 10 bases and J shed 0 bases, with 16 bases lying between them. The CDR3 here is CARPGFSASYEQYF. The CDR3 DNA reads TGTGCCAGGCCGGGTTTTTCCGCCTCCTACGAGCAGTACTTC.

A remark on this clonotype: The junction differs from germline at one of its ends, possibly a read error. This chain connects TRBV12-3 or TRBV12-4 to TRBJ2-5; 14 positions match TRBD2. The CDR3 contains 16 residues. The CDR3 protein is CASSLGTSGRQETQYF. DNA of the CDR3: TGTGCCAGCAGCTTAGGGACTAGCGGGAGACAAGAGACCCAGTACTTC.

V gene TRBV27 combines with J gene TRBJ1-1, with D uncertain. Trimming left V 6 bases short and J 12 bases short, with 20 bases between. Germline V lookup: CDR1 MNHEY, CDR2 SMNVEV (reference sequence). The CDR3 loop spans 13 amino acids. The CDR3: CASRMYGNTGTFF. As DNA, the CDR3 is TGTGCCAGCAGGATGTACGGGAACACTGGTACTTTCTTT.

This rearrangement joins TRBV20-1 to TRBJ2-1; 14 nucleotides align to TRBD2. The CDR3 consists of 16 residues. Per the germline V gene, CDR1 is DFQATT and CDR2 is SNEGSKA (reference sequence). V lost 1 base to trimming and J lost 6 bases; unmatched junction nucleotides: 5. The CDR3 reads CSARGGTSGGGNEQFF. CDR3 sequence (DNA): TGCAGTGCTAGAGGGGGGACTAGCGGGGGAGGCAATGAGCAGTTCTTC.

As DNA, the CDR3 is TGTGCCAGCTCACCGATCGATTCCGGACAGCAAGAGACCCAGTACTTC. This sequence encodes CASSPIDSGQQETQYF. The chain employs TRBV18 and TRBJ2-5, with D possibly TRBD1 on 6 matching bases. V was trimmed by 3 bases and J by 2 bases, leaving 16 bases between them. CDR3 size: 16 residues. CDR1 and CDR2 from the germline V gene are KGHSH and LQKENI.

This clonotype has more than one count but fewer than ten. The chain uses TRBV4-1 and TRBJ1-5, with 8 bases that match TRBD1. Trimming removed 2 bases from V and 9 bases from J; junction bases left unmatched: 15. This CDR3 contains 17 residues. CDR1 is MGHRA, CDR2 YSYEKL, per germline. DNA for the CDR3: TGCGCCAGCAGCCAACCCCCAGGGGACAGGAACTCAAGGCCCCAGCATTTT. This gives the protein CASSQPPGDRNSRPQHF.

This chain links TRBV6-1 with TRBJ1-5; D not resolved. Trimming pared 4 bases from V and 1 base from J, leaving 8 bases between. The CDR3 loop spans 14 amino acids. Germline V gene lookup returns CDR1 MNHNS and CDR2 SASEGT. The CDR3 DNA reads as TGTGCCAGCAGTGCGGCAGCAAGCAATCAGCCCCAGCATTTT. Protein sequence: CASSAAASNQPQHF.

The V gene is TRBV27, the J gene TRBJ2-7, with D possibly being TRBD1 or TRBD2 (5 bases each). Germline V lookup: CDR1 MNHEY, CDR2 SMNVEV (reference sequence). The CDR3 loop spans 15 amino acids. V dropped 6 bases and J dropped 0 bases, with 15 bases sitting between them. CDR3 nucleotide sequence: TGTGCCAGCAGACGAACCGGGGCTCCCTCCTACGAGCAGTACTTC. Residues: CASRRTGAPSYEQYF.

CDR3 in DNA: TGCAGTGCTACGGACACGACTAACTATGGCTACACCTTC. Its protein is CSATDTTNYGYTF. The chain recombines TRBV20-1 with TRBJ1-2; possible D gene TRBD1, 5 bases. CDR1 and CDR2 from the germline V gene are DFQATT and SNEGSKA (reference sequence). CDR3 length equals 13 residues. Trimming took 4 bases from V and 0 from J, leaving 9 bases between them.

On this clonotype itself: An end of the junction differs from the germline gene, which may be a read error. The chain employs TRBV12-3 or TRBV12-4 and TRBJ2-3; tentative D call: TRBD2 (5 bases). The CDR3 is made up of 14 amino acids. The CDR3 here is CASSSRTGTDMQYF. The CDR3 bases are TGTGCCAGCAGTTCCCGGACTGGCACAGATATGCAGTATTTT.